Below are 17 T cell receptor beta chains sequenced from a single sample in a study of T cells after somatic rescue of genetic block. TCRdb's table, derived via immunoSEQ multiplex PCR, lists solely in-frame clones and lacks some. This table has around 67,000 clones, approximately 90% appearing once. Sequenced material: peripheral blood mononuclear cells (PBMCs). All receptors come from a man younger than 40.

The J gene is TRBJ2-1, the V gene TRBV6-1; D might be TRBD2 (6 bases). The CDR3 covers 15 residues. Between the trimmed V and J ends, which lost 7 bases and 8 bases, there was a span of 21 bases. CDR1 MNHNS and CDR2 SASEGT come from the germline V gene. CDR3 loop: CASIEGGAGTHEQFF. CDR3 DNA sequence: TGTGCCAGCATCGAAGGCGGGGCGGGGACCCATGAGCAGTTCTTC.

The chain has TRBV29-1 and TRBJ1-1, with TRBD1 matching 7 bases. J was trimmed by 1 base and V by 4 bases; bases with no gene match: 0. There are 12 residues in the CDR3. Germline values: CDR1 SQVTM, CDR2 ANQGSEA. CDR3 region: CSVGTGNTEAFF. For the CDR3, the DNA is TGCAGCGTTGGGACAGGGAACACTGAAGCTTTCTTT. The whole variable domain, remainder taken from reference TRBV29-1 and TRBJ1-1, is SAVISQKPSRDICQRGTSLTIQCQVDSQVTMMFWYRQQPGQSLTLIATANQGSEATYESGFVIDKFPISRPNLTFSTLTVSNMSPEDSSIYLCSVGTGNTEAFFGQGTRLTVV.

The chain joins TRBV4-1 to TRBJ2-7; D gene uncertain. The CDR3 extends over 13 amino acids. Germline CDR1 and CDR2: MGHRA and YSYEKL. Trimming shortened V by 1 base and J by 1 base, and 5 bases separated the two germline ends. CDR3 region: CASSQASSYEQYF. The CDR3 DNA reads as TGCGCCAGCAGCCAAGCCTCTTCCTACGAGCAGTACTTC.

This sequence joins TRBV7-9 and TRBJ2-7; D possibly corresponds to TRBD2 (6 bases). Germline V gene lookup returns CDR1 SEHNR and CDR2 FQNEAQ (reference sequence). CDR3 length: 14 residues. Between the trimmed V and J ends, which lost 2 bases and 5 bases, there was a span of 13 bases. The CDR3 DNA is TGTGCCAGCAGCTTAAGTTCCGGGAGCCACGAGCAGTACTTC. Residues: CASSLSSGSHEQYF.

The CDR3 is CASRKGGLQETQYF. Written as DNA, the CDR3 is TGTGCCAGCAGAAAGGGGGGACTCCAAGAGACCCAGTACTTC. The V gene is TRBV7-6, the J gene TRBJ2-5; D possibly matches TRBD1 or TRBD2 (6 bases each). This CDR3 contains 14 residues. V shed 6 bases and J shed 1 base, with 12 bases lying between them. Germline CDR1 is SGHVS and CDR2 is FNYEAQ.

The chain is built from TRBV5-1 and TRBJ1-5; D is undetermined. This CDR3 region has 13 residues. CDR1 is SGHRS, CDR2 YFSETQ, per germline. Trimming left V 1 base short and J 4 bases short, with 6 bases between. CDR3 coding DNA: TGCGCCAGCAGCTTGTACGGGAATCAGCCCCAGCATTTT. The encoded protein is CASSLYGNQPQHF.

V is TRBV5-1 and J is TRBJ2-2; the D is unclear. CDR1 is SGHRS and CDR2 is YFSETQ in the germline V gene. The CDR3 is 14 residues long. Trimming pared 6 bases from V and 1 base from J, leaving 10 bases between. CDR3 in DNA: TGCGCCAGCACTCAGGAATGGAACACCGGGGAGCTGTTTTTT. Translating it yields CASTQEWNTGELFF. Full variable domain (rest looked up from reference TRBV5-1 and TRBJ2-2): KAGVTQTPRYLIKTRGQQVTLSCSPISGHRSVSWYQQTPGQGLQFLFEYFSETQRNKGNFPGRFSGRQFSNSRSEMNVSTLELGDSALYLCASTQEWNTGELFFGEGSRLTVL.

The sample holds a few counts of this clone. CDR3 coding DNA: TGCGCCAGCAGCTTGGAGTCGTCTAGCGGGAGTGACACAGATACGCAGTATTTT. Translated, it gives CASSLESSSGSDTDTQYF. V gene TRBV5-1 combines with J gene TRBJ2-3; 10 bases are a match to TRBD2. This CDR3 has 18 residues. Trimming at V came to 0 bases and at J to 2 bases, leaving 9 bases not matched to a gene. Germline-derived CDR1 and CDR2 are SGHRS and YFSETQ.

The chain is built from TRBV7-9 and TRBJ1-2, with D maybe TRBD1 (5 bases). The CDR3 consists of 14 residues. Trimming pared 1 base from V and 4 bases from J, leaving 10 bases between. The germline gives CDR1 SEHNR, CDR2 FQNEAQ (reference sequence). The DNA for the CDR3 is TGTGCCAGCAGCTTAGTTGGCGGGGGCTATGGCTACACCTTC. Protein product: CASSLVGGGYGYTF.

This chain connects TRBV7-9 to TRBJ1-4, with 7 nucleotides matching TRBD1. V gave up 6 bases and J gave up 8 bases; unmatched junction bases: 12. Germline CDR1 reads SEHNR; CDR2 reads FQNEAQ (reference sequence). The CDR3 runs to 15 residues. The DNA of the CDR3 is TGTGCCAGCAGTCGCGGAGGGGGCGTGCGGGAAAAACTGTTTTTT. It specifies CASSRGGGVREKLFF. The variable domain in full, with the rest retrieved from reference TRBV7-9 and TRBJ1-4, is DTGVSQNPRHKITKRGQNVTFRCDPISEHNRLYWYRQTLGQGPEFLTYFQNEAQLEKSRLLSDRFSAERPKGSFSTLEIQRTEQGDSAMYLCASSRGGGVREKLFFGSGTQLSVL.

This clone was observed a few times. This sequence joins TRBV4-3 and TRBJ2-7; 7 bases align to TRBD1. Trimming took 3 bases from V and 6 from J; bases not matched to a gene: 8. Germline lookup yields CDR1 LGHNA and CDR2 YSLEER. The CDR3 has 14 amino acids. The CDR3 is CASSHVTGSAEQYF. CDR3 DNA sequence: TGCGCCAGCAGCCATGTGACAGGGTCGGCCGAGCAGTACTTC.

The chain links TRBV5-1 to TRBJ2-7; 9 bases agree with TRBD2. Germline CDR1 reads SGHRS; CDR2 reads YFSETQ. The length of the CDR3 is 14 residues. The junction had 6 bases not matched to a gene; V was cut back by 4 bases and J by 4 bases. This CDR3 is CASSTGTSRYEQYF. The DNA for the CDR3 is TGCGCCAGCAGCACCGGGACTAGCAGGTACGAGCAGTACTTC.

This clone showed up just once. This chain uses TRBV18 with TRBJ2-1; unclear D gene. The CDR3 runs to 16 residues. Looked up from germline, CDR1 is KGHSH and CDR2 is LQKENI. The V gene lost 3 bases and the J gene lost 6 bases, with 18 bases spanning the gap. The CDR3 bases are TGTGCCAGCTCACCCCTCGGTCAGACTGGCTCCAATGAGCAGTTCTTC. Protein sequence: CASSPLGQTGSNEQFF.

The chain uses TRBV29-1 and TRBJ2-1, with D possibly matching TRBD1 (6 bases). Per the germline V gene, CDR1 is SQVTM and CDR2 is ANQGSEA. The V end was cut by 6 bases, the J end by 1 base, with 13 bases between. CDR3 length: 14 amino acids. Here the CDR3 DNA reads TGCAGCGTATCCAGGGGTTTGTCCTACAATGAGCAGTTCTTC. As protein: CSVSRGLSYNEQFF.

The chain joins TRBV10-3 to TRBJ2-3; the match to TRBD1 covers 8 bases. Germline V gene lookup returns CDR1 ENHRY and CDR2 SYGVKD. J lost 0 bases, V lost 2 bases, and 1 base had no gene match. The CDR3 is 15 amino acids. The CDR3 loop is CAISEGQGSTDTQYF. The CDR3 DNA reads TGTGCCATCAGTGAGGGACAGGGTAGCACAGATACGCAGTATTTT.

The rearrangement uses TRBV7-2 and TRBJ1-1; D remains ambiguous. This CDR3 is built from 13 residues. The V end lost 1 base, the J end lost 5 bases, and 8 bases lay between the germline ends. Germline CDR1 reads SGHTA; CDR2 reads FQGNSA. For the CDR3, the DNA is TGTGCCAGCAGCTTAGGCGTTAGGACTGAAGCTTTCTTT. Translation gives CASSLGVRTEAFF.

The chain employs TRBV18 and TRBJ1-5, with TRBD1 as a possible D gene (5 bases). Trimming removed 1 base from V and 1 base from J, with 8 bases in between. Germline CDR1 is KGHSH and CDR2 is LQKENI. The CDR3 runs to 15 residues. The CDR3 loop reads CASSPLGDSNQPQHF. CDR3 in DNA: TGTGCCAGCTCACCACTAGGGGACAGCAATCAGCCCCAGCATTTT.